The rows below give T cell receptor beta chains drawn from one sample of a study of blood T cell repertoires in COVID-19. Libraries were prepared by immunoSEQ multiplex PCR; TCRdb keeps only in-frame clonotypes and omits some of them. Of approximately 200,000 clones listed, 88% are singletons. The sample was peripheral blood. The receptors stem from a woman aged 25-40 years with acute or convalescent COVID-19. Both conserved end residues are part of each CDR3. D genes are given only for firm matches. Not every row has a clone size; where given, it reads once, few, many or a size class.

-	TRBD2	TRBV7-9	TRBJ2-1	CASSLVPSGDEQFF	TGTGCCAGCAGCTTAGTGCCTAGCGGGGACGAGCAGTTCTTC
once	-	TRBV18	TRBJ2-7	CASSPALDFLYEQYF	TGTGCCAGCTCACCTGCCCTCGACTTCCTCTACGAGCAGTACTTC
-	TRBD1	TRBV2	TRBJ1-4	CASGAGGRTNEKLFF	TGTGCCAGCGGGGCAGGGGGCCGAACTAATGAAAAACTGTTTTTT
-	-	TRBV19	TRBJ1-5	CASSERSWPQHF	TGTGCCAGTAGTGAGAGGTCGTGGCCCCAGCATTTT
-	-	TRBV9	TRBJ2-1	CASGQYTYNEQFF	TGTGCCAGCGGACAATACACCTACAATGAGCAGTTCTTC
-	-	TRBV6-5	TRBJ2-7	CASRGQATVEQYF	TGTGCCAGCAGGGGCCAGGCCACCGTCGAGCAGTACTTC
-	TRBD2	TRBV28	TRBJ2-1	CASSLGGRSYNEQFF	TGTGCCAGCAGTTTAGGCGGGAGGTCGTACAATGAGCAGTTCTTC
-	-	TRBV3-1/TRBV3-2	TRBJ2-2	CASSQALGELFF	TGTGCCAGCAGCCAAGCCCTGGGGGAGCTGTTTTTT
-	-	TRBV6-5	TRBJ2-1	CASSYSTGEQFF	TGTGCCAGCAGTTACTCGACTGGCGAGCAGTTCTTC
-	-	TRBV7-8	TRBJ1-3	CASSLGSSGNTIYF	TGTGCCAGCAGCTTAGGTAGCTCTGGAAACACCATATATTTT
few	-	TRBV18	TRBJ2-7	CASSPGSTAYEQYF	TGTGCCAGCTCACCGGGGAGCACCGCCTACGAGCAGTACTTC
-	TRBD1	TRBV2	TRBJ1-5	CASREGTAHQPQHF	TGTGCCAGCAGGGAGGGGACAGCCCATCAGCCCCAGCATTTT
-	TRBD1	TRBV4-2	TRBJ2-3	CASSKDRGTDTQYF	TGTGCCAGCAGCAAGGACAGGGGGACAGATACGCAGTATTTT
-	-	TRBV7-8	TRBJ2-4	CASSAAGLDKNIQYF	TGTGCCAGCAGCGCTGCAGGGCTCGATAAAAACATTCAGTACTTC
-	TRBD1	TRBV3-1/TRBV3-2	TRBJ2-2	CASSQGTGGYNGELFF	TGTGCCAGCAGCCAAGGAACAGGGGGCTATAACGGGGAGCTGTTTTTT
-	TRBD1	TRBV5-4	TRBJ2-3	CASSLVGTGTDTQYF	TGTGCCAGCAGCTTGGTTGGGACAGGGACAGATACGCAGTATTTT
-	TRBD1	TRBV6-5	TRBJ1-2	CASSYSDRGQSGYTF	TGTGCCAGCAGTTACTCAGACAGGGGGCAGAGTGGCTACACCTTC
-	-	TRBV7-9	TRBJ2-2	CASSLSGDTGELFF	TGTGCCAGCAGCTTGAGCGGTGACACCGGGGAGCTGTTTTTT
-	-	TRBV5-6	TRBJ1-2	CASSYRMASYGYTF	TGTGCCAGCAGCTACCGCATGGCCAGCTATGGCTACACCTTC
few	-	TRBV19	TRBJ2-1	CASSRRARVDEQFF	TGTGCCAGTAGTAGGAGGGCTAGGGTGGATGAGCAGTTCTTC
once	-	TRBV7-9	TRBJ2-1	CASSFRGPDNEQFF	TGTGCCAGCAGCTTTAGAGGGCCCGACAATGAGCAGTTCTTC
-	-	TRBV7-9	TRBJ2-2	CASRLSRDSWGELFF	TGTGCCAGCAGACTAAGCCGGGACTCCTGGGGGGAGCTGTTTTTT
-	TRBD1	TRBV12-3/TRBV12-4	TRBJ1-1	CASSLTGFRAFF	TGTGCCAGCAGTTTGACAGGGTTCAGAGCTTTCTTT
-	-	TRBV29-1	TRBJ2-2	CSGQNTGELFF	TGCAGCGGGCAGAACACCGGGGAGCTGTTTTTT
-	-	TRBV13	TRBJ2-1	CASSLGIEQFF	TGTGCCAGCAGCTTAGGCATCGAGCAGTTCTTC
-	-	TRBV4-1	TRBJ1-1	CASSPSDRNTEAFF	TGCGCCAGCAGCCCGTCAGACAGGAACACTGAAGCTTTCTTT
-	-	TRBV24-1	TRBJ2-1	CATSQRGGPFNEQFF	TGTGCCACCAGCCAAAGGGGGGGGCCATTCAATGAGCAGTTCTTC
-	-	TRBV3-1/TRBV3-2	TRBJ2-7	CASSPLAGEYEQYF	TGTGCCAGCAGCCCCCTAGCCGGGGAGTACGAGCAGTACTTC
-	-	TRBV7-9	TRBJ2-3	CASSLTPGLPTDTQYF	TGTGCCAGCAGCCTAACACCTGGACTTCCCACAGATACGCAGTATTTT
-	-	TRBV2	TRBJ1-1	CASRADFNTEAFF	TGTGCCAGCAGAGCCGACTTTAACACTGAAGCTTTCTTT
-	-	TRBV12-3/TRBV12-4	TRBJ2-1	CASSSLRYNEQFF	TGTGCCAGCAGCTCACTTCGATACAATGAGCAGTTCTTC
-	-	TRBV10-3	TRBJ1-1	CAISEDSLAEAFF	TGTGCCATCAGTGAGGACAGTTTGGCTGAAGCTTTCTTT
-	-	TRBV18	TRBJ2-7	CASSPAEGEQYF	TGTGCCAGCTCACCAGCGGAGGGCGAGCAGTACTTC
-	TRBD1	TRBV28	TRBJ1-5	CASLGQGSQHF	TGTGCCAGCTTGGGACAGGGTTCCCAGCATTTT
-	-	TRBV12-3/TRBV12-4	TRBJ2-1	CASSPDGLLPFF	TGTGCCAGCAGTCCAGATGGACTCCTCCCGTTCTTC
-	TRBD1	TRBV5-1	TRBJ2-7	CASSLEGQTYEQYF	TGCGCCAGCAGCTTGGAGGGACAGACCTACGAGCAGTACTTC
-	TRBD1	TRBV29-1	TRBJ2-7	CSFLQGAGYEQYF	TGCAGCTTCCTCCAGGGGGCAGGTTACGAGCAGTACTTC
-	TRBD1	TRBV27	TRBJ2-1	CAAALTPTGSHEQFF	TGTGCCGCAGCCCTGACCCCGACAGGGTCCCATGAGCAGTTCTTC
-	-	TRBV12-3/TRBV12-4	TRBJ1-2	CASSLGGSYGYTF	TGTGCCAGCAGTTTAGGAGGGAGCTATGGCTACACCTTC
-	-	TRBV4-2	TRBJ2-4	CASSQVWAVRETNIQYF	TGTGCCAGCAGCCAAGTTTGGGCAGTTCGCGAAACAAACATTCAGTACTTC
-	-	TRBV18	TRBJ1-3	CASFKISGNTIYF	TGTGCCAGCTTTAAAATCTCTGGAAACACCATATATTTT
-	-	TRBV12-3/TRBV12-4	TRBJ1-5	CASSLGENQPQHF	TGTGCCAGCAGTTTAGGGGAGAATCAGCCCCAGCATTTT
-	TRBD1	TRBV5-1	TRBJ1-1	CASSSQGQVETEAFF	TGCGCCAGCAGCTCCCAGGGACAGGTGGAGACTGAAGCTTTCTTT
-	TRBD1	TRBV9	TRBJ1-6	CASGGQGYSPLHF	TGTGCCAGCGGGGGACAGGGTTATTCACCCCTCCACTTT
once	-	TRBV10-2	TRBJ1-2	CASSGNSNYGYTF	TGCGCCAGCAGTGGTAACAGTAACTATGGCTACACCTTC
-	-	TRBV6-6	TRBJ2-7	CASMSGPYEQYF	TGTGCCAGCATGAGCGGACCATACGAGCAGTACTTC
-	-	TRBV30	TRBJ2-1	CAWRDKSSYNEQFF	TGTGCCTGGAGGGACAAGAGCTCCTACAATGAGCAGTTCTTC
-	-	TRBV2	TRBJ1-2	CASSDEVNYGYTF	TGTGCCAGCAGTGATGAGGTAAACTATGGCTACACCTTC
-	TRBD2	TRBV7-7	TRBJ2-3	CASSPGGNTQYF	TGTGCTAGCAGCCCGGGGGGGAATACGCAGTATTTT
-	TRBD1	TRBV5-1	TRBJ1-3	CASSLSGTGSNTIYF	TGCGCCAGCAGCTTGTCCGGGACAGGGTCCAACACCATATATTTT
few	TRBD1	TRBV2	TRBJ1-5	CASSPQGAYDQPQHF	TGTGCCAGCAGTCCACAGGGGGCGTATGATCAGCCCCAGCATTTT
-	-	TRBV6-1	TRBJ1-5	CASSQGAARPQHF	TGTGCCAGCAGTCAAGGGGCTGCGAGGCCCCAGCATTTT
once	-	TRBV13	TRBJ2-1	CASQQGAAYNEQFF	TGTGCCTCACAACAGGGTGCGGCTTACAATGAGCAGTTCTTC
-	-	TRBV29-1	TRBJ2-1	CRGDSGNEQFF	TGCAGGGGGGACTCGGGCAATGAGCAGTTCTTC
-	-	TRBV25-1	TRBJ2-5	CASSGPPRVEETQYF	TGTGCCAGCAGTGGCCCCCCCCGAGTTGAAGAGACCCAGTACTTC
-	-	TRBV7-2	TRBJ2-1	CASSLNSWGGNEQFF	TGTGCCAGCAGCTTAAATTCCTGGGGCGGAAATGAGCAGTTCTTC
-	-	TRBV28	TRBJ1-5	CASSPSGRAGNQPQHF	TGTGCCAGCAGTCCATCCGGACGGGCGGGAAATCAGCCCCAGCATTTT
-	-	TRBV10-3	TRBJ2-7	CATREPGQAYEQYF	TGTGCCACCAGGGAGCCGGGACAAGCCTACGAGCAGTACTTC
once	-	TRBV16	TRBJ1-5	CASSQGAGGNQPQHF	TGTGCCAGCAGCCAGGGCGCCGGCGGCAATCAGCCCCAGCATTTT
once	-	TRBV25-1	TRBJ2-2	CASSDQVNTGELFF	TGTGCCAGCAGTGATCAGGTGAACACCGGGGAGCTGTTTTTT